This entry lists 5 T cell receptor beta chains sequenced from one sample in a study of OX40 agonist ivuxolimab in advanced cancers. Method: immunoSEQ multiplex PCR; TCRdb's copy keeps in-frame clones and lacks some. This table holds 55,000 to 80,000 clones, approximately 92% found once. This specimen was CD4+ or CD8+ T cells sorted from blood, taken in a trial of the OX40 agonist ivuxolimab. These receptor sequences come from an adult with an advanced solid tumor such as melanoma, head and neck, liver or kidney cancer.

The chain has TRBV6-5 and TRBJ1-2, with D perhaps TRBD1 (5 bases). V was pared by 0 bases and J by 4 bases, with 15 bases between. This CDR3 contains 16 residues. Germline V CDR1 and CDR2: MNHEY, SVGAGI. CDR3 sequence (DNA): TGTGCCAGCAGTTACTCGAGTGTGGACAACCCCTATGGCTACACCTTC. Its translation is CASSYSSVDNPYGYTF.

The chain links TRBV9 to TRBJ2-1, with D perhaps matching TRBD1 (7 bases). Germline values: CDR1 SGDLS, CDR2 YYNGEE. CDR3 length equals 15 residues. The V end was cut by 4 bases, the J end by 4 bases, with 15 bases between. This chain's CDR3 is CASSPAGQSYNEQFF. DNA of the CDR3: TGTGCCAGCAGCCCCGCGGGACAGTCATACAATGAGCAGTTCTTC. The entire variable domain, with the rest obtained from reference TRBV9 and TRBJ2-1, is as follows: DSGVTQTPKHLITATGQRVTLRCSPRSGDLSVYWYQQSLDQGLQFLIQYYNGEERAKGNILERFSAQQFPDLHSELNLSSLELGDSALYFCASSPAGQSYNEQFFGPGTRLTVL.

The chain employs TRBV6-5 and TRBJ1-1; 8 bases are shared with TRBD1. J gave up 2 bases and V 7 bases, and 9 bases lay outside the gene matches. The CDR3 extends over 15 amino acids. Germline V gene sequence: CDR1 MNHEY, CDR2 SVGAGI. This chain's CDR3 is CASTRQGWTNTEAFF. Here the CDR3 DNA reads TGTGCCAGCACTCGACAGGGGTGGACCAACACTGAAGCTTTCTTT.

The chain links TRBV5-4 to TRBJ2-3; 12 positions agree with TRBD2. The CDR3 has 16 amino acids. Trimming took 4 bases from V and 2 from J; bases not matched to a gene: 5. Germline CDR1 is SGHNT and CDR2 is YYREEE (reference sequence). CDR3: CASSPGLAGITDTQYF. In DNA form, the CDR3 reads TGTGCCAGCAGCCCCGGACTAGCGGGGATCACAGATACGCAGTATTTT. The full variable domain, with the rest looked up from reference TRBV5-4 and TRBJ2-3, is ETGVTQSPTHLIKTRGQQVTLRCSSQSGHNTVSWYQQALGQGPQFIFQYYREEENGRGNFPPRFSGLQFPNYSSELNVNALELDDSALYLCASSPGLAGITDTQYFGPGTRLTVL.

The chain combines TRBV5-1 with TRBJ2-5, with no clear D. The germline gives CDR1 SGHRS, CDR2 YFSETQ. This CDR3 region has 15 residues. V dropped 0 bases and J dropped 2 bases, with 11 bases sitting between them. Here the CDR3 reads CASSLGASLQETQYF. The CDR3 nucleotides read TGCGCCAGCAGCTTGGGAGCAAGCTTACAAGAGACCCAGTACTTC. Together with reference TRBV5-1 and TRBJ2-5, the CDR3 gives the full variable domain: KAGVTQTPRYLIKTRGQQVTLSCSPISGHRSVSWYQQTPGQGLQFLFEYFSETQRNKGNFPGRFSGRQFSNSRSEMNVSTLELGDSALYLCASSLGASLQETQYFGPGTRLLVL.